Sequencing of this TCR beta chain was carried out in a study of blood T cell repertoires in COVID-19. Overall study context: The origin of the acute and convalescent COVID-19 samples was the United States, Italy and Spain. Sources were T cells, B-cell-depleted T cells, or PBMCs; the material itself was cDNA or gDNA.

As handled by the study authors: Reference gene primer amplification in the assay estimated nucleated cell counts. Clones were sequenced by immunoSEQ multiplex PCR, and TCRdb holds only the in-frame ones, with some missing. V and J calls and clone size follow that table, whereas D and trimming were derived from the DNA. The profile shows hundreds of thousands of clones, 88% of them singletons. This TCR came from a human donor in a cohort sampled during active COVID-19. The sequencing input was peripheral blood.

CDR3 amino acids: CASSEIAGLAGGETQYF. CDR3 in DNA: TGTGCCAGCAGCGAAATAGCTGGACTAGCGGGAGGAGAGACCCAGTACTTC. The chain couples TRBV9 to TRBJ2-5; TRBD2 matches 14 bases. Germline CDR1 reads SGDLS; CDR2 reads YYNGEE. V shed 3 bases, J shed 4 bases, and the junction held 8 bases outside the gene matches. CDR3 size: 17 residues.